The rows below give T cell receptor beta chains drawn from one sample of a study of T cells after yellow fever vaccination. Each CDR3 protein gets one entry after TCRdb re-called the 5' RACE reads with MiXCR. The sample holds hundreds of thousands of distinct CDR3 sequences; 4.1% are singletons and the top ten take 20% to 25%. The sequencing used PBMCs, collected 5 days after the yellow fever booster vaccination. All receptors come from a man in his late teens or twenties who received the YFV17D yellow fever vaccine. Both conserved end residues are part of each CDR3. Each record gives: D gene, clone size, V gene, J gene, CDR3 DNA, CDR3 protein. A D gene is named only where the DNA matches it firmly. Where a row states a size, it is once, few, many or the class of an expanded clone; other rows omit it.

>.|.|TRBV9|TRBJ2-5
TGTGCCAGCAGCGTAGAGGACAGTATGAGGACCCAGTACTTC
CASSVEDSMRTQYF
>.|.|TRBV20-1|TRBJ2-7
TGCAGTGCTAGTTGGGACTCCTACGAGCAGTACTTC
CSASWDSYEQYF
>.|many|TRBV6-5|TRBJ1-2
TGTGCCAGCAGTTACTCGTTTACCTGGGAAGCTAACTATGGCTACACCTTC
CASSYSFTWEANYGYTF
>.|.|TRBV6-2/TRBV6-3|TRBJ2-1
TGTGCCAGCAGACACCCCGATAATTCCAAGTCCAATGAGCAGTTCTTC
CASRHPDNSKSNEQFF
>.|.|TRBV7-2|TRBJ1-3
TGTGCCAGCAGCTTAGTCGGGGGAAACACCATATATTTT
CASSLVGGNTIYF
>TRBD1|few|TRBV2|TRBJ1-1
TGTGCCAGCAGATCGGACAGGGGGGACACTGAAGCTTTCTTT
CASRSDRGDTEAFF
>.|many|TRBV5-1|TRBJ2-5
TGCGCCAGCAGCTGGGAAAAAGAGACCCAGTACTTC
CASSWEKETQYF
>TRBD1|.|TRBV5-1|TRBJ1-1
TGCGCCAGCAGCTTAGACAGGGCTGGCTTGAACACTGAAGCTTTCTTT
CASSLDRAGLNTEAFF
>.|.|TRBV20-1|TRBJ2-1
TGCAGTACACTTGACACCGGTTCCTACAATGAGCAGTTCTTC
CSTLDTGSYNEQFF
>.|many|TRBV9|TRBJ2-1
TGTGCCAGCAGCACAAGAAGCGGTGAGCAGTTCTTC
CASSTRSGEQFF
>.|few|TRBV9|TRBJ2-7
TGTGCCAGCAGCGTGGACCTTAGCTCCTACGAGCAGTACTTC
CASSVDLSSYEQYF
>TRBD2|.|TRBV6-6|TRBJ2-5
TGTGCCAGCAGTTACTCGAGGAGGGCGGGGGACGAAGAGACCCAGTACTTC
CASSYSRRAGDEETQYF
>TRBD2|many|TRBV7-2|TRBJ2-3
TGTGCCAGCAGCTCGGGACTAGCAACAGATACGCAGTATTTT
CASSSGLATDTQYF
>TRBD1|.|TRBV2|TRBJ2-1
TGTGCCAGCAGTGAAAGCCGGGACAGGGGGTACAATGAGCAGTTCTTC
CASSESRDRGYNEQFF
>.|few|TRBV12-3/TRBV12-4|TRBJ1-1
TGTGCCAGCAGTTTATCCCCAGGGGTTGAAGCTTTCTTT
CASSLSPGVEAFF
>TRBD1|.|TRBV12-3/TRBV12-4|TRBJ1-1
TGTGCCAGCAGCTCCAAGCCAGGGGGGCCTGAAGCTTTCTTT
CASSSKPGGPEAFF
>.|many|TRBV20-1|TRBJ1-2
TGCAGTGCTATTCTAAGGGGCTATGGCTACACCTTC
CSAILRGYGYTF
>.|many|TRBV20-1|TRBJ1-1
TGCAGTGCTAGAGTGAACACTGAAGCTTTCTTT
CSARVNTEAFF
>.|many|TRBV3-1|TRBJ2-6
TGTGCCAGCAGCCGAGACAGAACGGGGGCCAACGTCCTGACTTTC
CASSRDRTGANVLTF
>.|.|TRBV7-3|TRBJ1-3
TGTGCCAGCAGCTTTATGGGGACACCCGGAGGCACCATATATTTT
CASSFMGTPGGTIYF
>.|.|TRBV7-2|TRBJ2-3
TGTGCCAGCAGCCCCCCTGGGGTAGACAAACCCACAGATACGCAGTATTTT
CASSPPGVDKPTDTQYF
>.|.|TRBV12-3/TRBV12-4|TRBJ2-2
TGTGCCAGCAGTTTAGTGGCCCAGAACACCGGGGAGCTGTTTTTT
CASSLVAQNTGELFF
>.|.|TRBV25-1|TRBJ1-5
TGTGACAGCAATCAGCCCCAGCATTTT
CDSNQPQHF
>TRBD1|few|TRBV11-1|TRBJ2-5
TGTGCCAGCAGCGGAAGAGGGGACAGGGCAGAGACCCAGTACTTC
CASSGRGDRAETQYF
>TRBD1|.|TRBV4-1|TRBJ1-2
TGCGCCAGCAGCCAGGACGACAGGGGGAACTATGGCTACACCTTC
CASSQDDRGNYGYTF
>.|few|TRBV7-2|TRBJ2-3
TGTGCCAGCAGCCCTCGCTCGGCCCGCACAGATACGCAGTATTTT
CASSPRSARTDTQYF
>TRBD1|many|TRBV7-9|TRBJ2-5
TGTGCCAGCAGCTTTCACAGGGGTGCAGAGACCCAGTACTTC
CASSFHRGAETQYF
>TRBD1|many|TRBV7-6|TRBJ2-1
TGTGCCAGCAGCTTGGACAGGGGAAATGAGCAGTTCTTC
CASSLDRGNEQFF
>.|few|TRBV7-9|TRBJ2-3
TGTGCCAGCAGCCATAACAGCGCCGGCACAGATACGCAGTATTTT
CASSHNSAGTDTQYF
>.|.|TRBV12-3/TRBV12-4|TRBJ2-3
TGTGCCACCACGGGGGTGGCAGATACGGAGTATTTT
CATTGVADTEYF
>TRBD1|few|TRBV9|TRBJ2-3
TGTGCCAGCAGTGACAGGGGGCGGACAGATACGCAGTATTTT
CASSDRGRTDTQYF
>.|few|TRBV20-1|TRBJ2-5
TGCAGTCCAAAGAAAGTATCGTGGGAGACCCAGTACTTC
CSPKKVSWETQYF
>TRBD1|many|TRBV29-1|TRBJ2-1
TGCAGCGTTGAAGGGGACAGGGCAATTTGGAATGAGCAGTTCTTC
CSVEGDRAIWNEQFF
>.|.|TRBV20-1|TRBJ2-1
TGCAGTGCTAGAGATTACAGCGGCGTATACAATGAGCAGTTCTTC
CSARDYSGVYNEQFF
>.|many|TRBV6-5|TRBJ1-2
TGTGCCAGCAGCCGACAGGAAAACTATGGCTACACCTTC
CASSRQENYGYTF
>.|many|TRBV14|TRBJ1-4
TGTGCCAGCAGCCCGACAGTTACCGGAAAACTGTTTTTT
CASSPTVTGKLFF
>.|many|TRBV5-1|TRBJ2-4
TGCGCCAGCAGCTTGGACGAAAACATTCAGTACTTC
CASSLDENIQYF
>.|few|TRBV14|TRBJ2-7
TGTGCCAGCAGCCAATCGACGGGTTCCTACGAGCAGTACTTC
CASSQSTGSYEQYF
>.|.|TRBV5-1|TRBJ1-2
TGCGCCAGCAGCTTAAGGTCCACCAACTATGGCTACACCTTC
CASSLRSTNYGYTF
>.|many|TRBV5-1|TRBJ2-1
TGCGCCAGCAGCCCGGCCCCCGGACGTAGCAATGAGCAGTTCTTC
CASSPAPGRSNEQFF
>.|many|TRBV10-3|TRBJ2-7
TGTGCCATCAGTGGGTATGGGTACGAGCAGTACTTC
CAISGYGYEQYF
>.|.|TRBV7-2|TRBJ1-2
TGTGCCAGCAGCTCGCCCCCGGGGACGATTAAAGTCTATGGCTACACCTTC
CASSSPPGTIKVYGYTF
>.|.|TRBV14|TRBJ1-2
TGTGCCAGCAGCCAGCCTCCGGGTTATGGCTACACCTTC
CASSQPPGYGYTF
>.|.|TRBV11-3|TRBJ2-2
TGTGCCAGCAGCTTTTCGGGGAACACCGGGGAGCTGTTTTTT
CASSFSGNTGELFF
>TRBD1|few|TRBV4-1|TRBJ2-7
TGCGCCAGCAGCCAGGCCCTACCGGGACAGAGCTACGAGCAGTACTTC
CASSQALPGQSYEQYF
>TRBD1|.|TRBV28|TRBJ1-3
TGTGCCAGCAGTTGGGTCGGGACAGGGATAAACACCATATATTTT
CASSWVGTGINTIYF
>.|few|TRBV18|TRBJ2-3
TGTGCCAGCTCACCACCGCAGGGGTATGCCACAGATACGCAGTATTTT
CASSPPQGYATDTQYF
>.|.|TRBV12-3/TRBV12-4|TRBJ2-1
TGTGCCAGCAGTTTCAGCAAAGGTGAGCAGTTCTTC
CASSFSKGEQFF
>.|.|TRBV7-3|TRBJ2-3
TGTGCCAGCAGCCTTCAACCAGAAGATACGCAGTATTTT
CASSLQPEDTQYF
>.|many|TRBV7-2|TRBJ1-2
TGTGCCAGCACCCGCCCCCCCTCTAACTATGGCTACACCTTC
CASTRPPSNYGYTF
>.|.|TRBV7-2|TRBJ1-4
TGTGCCAGCAGCTCAAGCCTGGGGTTGACTAATGAAAAACTGTTTTTT
CASSSSLGLTNEKLFF
>.|.|TRBV29-1|TRBJ1-1
TGCAGCGTTAAGGGCTTGACGGGGGAAGCTTTCTTT
CSVKGLTGEAFF
>.|few|TRBV21-1|TRBJ1-3
TGTGCCAGCAACTACAGGTCTCACAAGTCCGGAAACACCATATATTTT
CASNYRSHKSGNTIYF
>.|few|TRBV24-1|TRBJ2-3
TGTGCCACCAGTGATCGGGACAAGGCTAGCACAGATACGCAGTATTTT
CATSDRDKASTDTQYF
>.|many|TRBV25-1|TRBJ2-3
TGTGCCAGCAGTCGCCCCGGTACCACAGATACGCAGTATTTT
CASSRPGTTDTQYF
>TRBD1|few|TRBV4-3|TRBJ1-2
TGCGCCAGCAGCCAAGGAAAAGGGGGCGCTGGCTACACCTTC
CASSQGKGGAGYTF
>TRBD1|.|TRBV11-3|TRBJ2-5
TGTGCCAGCAGCCCGGGTAGGGGGCATCGAGAGACCCAGTACTTC
CASSPGRGHRETQYF
>.|many|TRBV5-1|TRBJ2-6
TGCGCCAGCTGGGGCAGGCTCGCTGGGGCCAACGTCCTGACTTTC
CASWGRLAGANVLTF
>.|few|TRBV15|TRBJ1-2
TGTGCCACCAGCAGAGGTGGAGAAAACTATGGCTACACCTTC
CATSRGGENYGYTF
>.|.|TRBV20-1|TRBJ1-6
TGCAGTGCCCCCCACGGGGACTATAATTCACCCCTCCACTTT
CSAPHGDYNSPLHF